This T cell receptor beta chain was found in a study of blood T cell repertoires in COVID-19 (dated by TCRdb to 2018 to 2021). Concerning the study at large: Collaborator samples came from the United States, Italy and Spain and covered acute and convalescent phases of COVID-19. HLA class I and class II types, where available, came from metadata supplied by the sample provider rather than from assay-based typing. Deeply sampled blood TCRbeta repertoires from subjects exposed to, actively infected with, or recovered from COVID-19 were included in the dataset. The material from the prospective study consisted of cDNA or gDNA derived from T cells, B-cell-depleted T cells, or PBMCs. Sample metadata almost always included a de-identified subject ID, COVID-19 status, age in years and sex. The repertoires were released in a freely available public database meant as a resource for research on the immune response to SARS-CoV-2. The samples were drawn from the first 160 participants of the ongoing ImmuneRACE study and from more than 1,000 subjects provided by 6 global collaborators. Here is what the overall study found, with its caveats: How much clinical and demographic metadata was included differed by source and by participant, and the metadata was provided uncurated.

The cysteine opens and the phenylalanine closes a CDR3 of 16 amino acids. Solely the CDR3 DNA is kept, with 48 bases framed from the first base. V has 10 bases trimmed and J has 0 bases trimmed; junction bases matching no gene number 11. In the germline V gene (reference sequence), CDR1 corresponds to LNHDA and CDR2 to SQIVND. Collaborating institutions collected whole blood in K2EDTA tubes following their own protocols. For TCRbeta analysis, collaborators shipped samples as frozen whole blood, isolated PBMCs, or DNA extracted from either of those sample types. TCRbeta CDR3 regions were amplified from genomic DNA using the immunoSEQ Assay, a bias-controlled multiplex PCR. Per the original workflow: The number of nucleated cells in each sample was estimated by amplification of reference gene primers within the assay. Sequence reads were collapsed and filtered to measure the absolute abundance of every unique TCRbeta CDR3 rearrangement. For each sample, productive Simpson clonality was calculated as the square root of Simpson's diversity index over productive rearrangements. What TCRdb holds here is the immuneACCESS table cut down to in-frame rearrangements. Part of the clones is not present; checked against another copy, under half of the missing clones reflect an unresolved V gene, and the others are unexplained. V, J and clone size reflect that table, while D and trimming were determined from the DNA. The sample includes over 250,000 clones, with 70% to 90% observed a single time. Around an eighth of the sample comes from the top ten.

Note on this clone: The antigen it binds to is not known. No much larger clone exists at a distance of one base, and base qualities are not known.

In this chain, TRBV19 is recombined with TRBJ1-1; TRBD1 matches 10 bases in the middle. Sequencing input: peripheral blood. The TCR comes from a woman aged 60 to 75 with acute or convalescent COVID-19. The DNA sequence is as follows: TGTGCCACACGCCCCAGGACAGGGGGATTGAACACTGAAGCTTTCTTT. The resulting protein is CATRPRTGGLNTEAFF.